This is a list of T cell receptor beta chains from one sample in a study of early T cells in non-severe SARS-CoV-2 infection. TCRdb analysed the 5' RACE reads with MiXCR anew, one entry per CDR3 protein. In the table there are about 72,000 distinct CDR3 sequences, about a tenth of which are singletons. The material was whole blood, obtained at baseline. These receptors came from an adult who was a healthcare worker with PCR-confirmed SARS-CoV-2 infection or an uninfected control (not recorded which). Both conserved end residues are part of each CDR3. D genes are given only for firm matches. For some rows the clone size is stated as once, few or many, or as a class when expanded; others skip it.

>TRBV7-8|TRBJ2-1|TRBD1|.
CASSFRTGGTNEQFF
TGTGCCAGCAGCTTTCGGACAGGGGGCACAAATGAGCAGTTCTTC
>TRBV7-9|TRBJ2-3|.|many
CASSLTGSTDTQYF
TGTGCCAGCAGCTTAACGGGAAGCACAGATACGCAGTATTTT
>TRBV6-6|TRBJ2-3|.|many
CASSYGGGGRYTDTQYF
TGTGCCAGCAGTTACGGGGGCGGGGGCCGGTACACAGATACGCAGTATTTT
>TRBV6-2/TRBV6-3|TRBJ1-1|.|.
CASVTAGQHNTEAFF
TGTGCCAGCGTAACCGCGGGACAACATAACACTGAAGCTTTCTTT
>TRBV12-5|TRBJ2-3|.|.
CASAIHPGDTQYF
TGTGCTAGTGCCATTCACCCGGGAGATACGCAGTATTTT
>TRBV12-3/TRBV12-4|TRBJ1-2|TRBD1|.
CATGGQGAPGYTF
TGTGCCACCGGGGGACAGGGGGCGCCTGGCTACACCTTC
>TRBV19|TRBJ1-5|.|.
CASSPPGEDQPQHF
TGTGCCAGTAGTCCGCCGGGGGAAGATCAGCCCCAGCATTTT
>TRBV3-1|TRBJ2-7|.|many
CASSQDQQVIYEQYF
TGTGCCAGCAGCCAAGATCAACAAGTAATCTACGAGCAGTACTTC
>TRBV14|TRBJ2-7|.|.
CASSQNAYEQYF
TGTGCCAGCAGCCAAAACGCCTACGAGCAGTACTTC
>TRBV11-2|TRBJ2-7|TRBD2|few
CASSTTSSGSYEQYF
TGTGCCAGCAGCACCACCTCTAGCGGATCCTACGAGCAGTACTTC
>TRBV10-3|TRBJ2-5|.|few
CAISWDVQETQYF
TGTGCCATCAGCTGGGACGTCCAAGAGACCCAGTACTTC
>TRBV24-1|TRBJ2-3|TRBD2|.
CATSDIAGDDTDTQYF
TGTGCCACCAGTGATATCGCGGGGGACGATACAGATACGCAGTATTTT
>TRBV20-1|TRBJ2-6|.|.
CSARGQAHAGANVLTF
TGCAGTGCTAGAGGGCAGGCGCACGCTGGGGCCAACGTCCTGACTTTC
>TRBV30|TRBJ1-3|.|few
CAWSTGPPRSGNTIYF
TGTGCCTGGAGTACCGGACCGCCGAGGTCTGGAAACACCATATATTTT
>TRBV30|TRBJ1-4|TRBD1|few
CAWSVGTGDEKLFF
TGTGCCTGGAGTGTCGGGACAGGGGACGAAAAACTGTTTTTT
>TRBV7-9|TRBJ1-4|TRBD1|few
CASSLRDRGEKLFF
TGTGCCAGCAGCCTCCGGGACAGGGGAGAAAAACTGTTTTTT
>TRBV21-1|TRBJ1-2|.|many
CASSKSLPLDRALDGYTF
TGTGCCAGCAGCAAATCTCTCCCCTTGGACAGAGCTTTAGATGGCTACACCTTC
>TRBV30|TRBJ2-7|.|.
CAWSGGGSSYEQYF
TGTGCCTGGAGTGGGGGCGGAAGCTCCTACGAGCAGTACTTC
>TRBV29-1|TRBJ2-7|.|.
CSAERKDSYEQYF
TGCAGCGCTGAGCGGAAGGACTCCTACGAGCAGTACTTC
>TRBV7-9|TRBJ1-6|.|.
CASSRTADTSPLHF
TGTGCCAGCAGCCGGACGGCCGATACTTCACCCCTCCACTTT
>TRBV3-1|TRBJ1-4|.|.
CASSQVTSTNEKLFF
TGTGCCAGCAGCCAAGTCACGTCAACTAATGAAAAACTGTTTTTT
>TRBV18|TRBJ2-1|TRBD2|.
CASSRTSGGLNNEQFF
TGTGCCAGCTCACGTACTAGCGGGGGTCTCAACAATGAGCAGTTCTTC
>TRBV5-1|TRBJ2-3|.|few
CASSLAPGRTDTQYF
TGCGCCAGCAGCTTGGCACCGGGGAGGACAGATACGCAGTATTTT
>TRBV12-3/TRBV12-4|TRBJ2-1|TRBD2|.
CASSQSGGPFNEQFF
TGTGCCAGCAGTCAAAGCGGGGGGCCGTTCAATGAGCAGTTCTTC
>TRBV27|TRBJ2-3|.|.
CASRPDTRTDTQYF
TGTGCCAGCAGACCGGATACGCGCACAGATACGCAGTATTTT
>TRBV7-2|TRBJ1-1|TRBD1|few
CASSLGGQGTEAFF
TGTGCCAGCAGCTTAGGGGGACAGGGTACTGAAGCTTTCTTT
>TRBV2|TRBJ1-4|.|few
CASRGDWGKLFF
TGTGCCAGCAGGGGTGATTGGGGGAAACTGTTTTTT
>TRBV4-1|TRBJ2-7|.|many
CASSQETGGGYEQYF
TGCGCCAGCAGCCAAGAAACCGGGGGCGGTTACGAGCAGTACTTC
>TRBV18|TRBJ2-5|.|.
CASSFGQQETQYF
TGTGCCAGCTCATTCGGACAGCAAGAGACCCAGTACTTC
>TRBV9|TRBJ2-7|TRBD1|many
CASSVAGQGASEQYF
TGTGCCAGCAGCGTAGCTGGTCAGGGGGCCTCCGAGCAGTACTTC
>TRBV7-9|TRBJ2-1|TRBD2|many
CASSRLAGSGEQFF
TGTGCCAGCAGCCGCCTAGCGGGGTCGGGTGAGCAGTTCTTC
>TRBV12-3/TRBV12-4|TRBJ1-1|.|.
CASTPGYTEAFF
TGTGCCAGCACCCCCGGGTACACTGAAGCTTTCTTT
>TRBV28|TRBJ2-6|TRBD1|few
CASSRQGLSSGANVLTF
TGTGCCAGCAGCCGACAGGGTTTAAGTTCTGGGGCCAACGTCCTGACTTTC
>TRBV19|TRBJ1-2|.|few
CASSPRTVRRDGYTF
TGTGCCAGTAGTCCTAGGACAGTCCGAAGGGATGGCTACACCTTC
>TRBV29-1|TRBJ2-1|.|many
CSVSGGRSSYNEQFF
TGCAGCGTTTCGGGGGGCAGGAGCTCCTACAATGAGCAGTTCTTC
>TRBV12-3/TRBV12-4|TRBJ2-3|.|.
CASSKSWTTKTDTQYF
TGTGCCAGCAGCAAATCCTGGACTACTAAAACAGATACGCAGTATTTT
>TRBV5-1|TRBJ1-6|TRBD1|.
CASSLADRAGPLHF
TGCGCCAGCAGCTTGGCGGACAGGGCGGGCCCCCTCCACTTT
>TRBV5-4|TRBJ2-2|TRBD1|.
CASSPTGPTGELFF
TGTGCCAGCAGCCCGACAGGGCCCACCGGGGAGCTGTTTTTT
>TRBV14|TRBJ1-6|TRBD1|many
CASSQESRGRVIRALHF
TGTGCCAGCAGCCAAGAATCGAGGGGGCGAGTAATTCGGGCCCTCCACTTT
>TRBV20-1|TRBJ2-5|.|many
CSASGQQETQYF
TGCAGTGCTAGCGGACAACAAGAGACCCAGTACTTC
>TRBV7-3|TRBJ1-1|.|.
CASSLVQGTEAFF
TGTGCCAGCAGCTTAGTTCAGGGGACTGAAGCTTTCTTT
>TRBV18|TRBJ2-6|.|.
CASSPLSASGANVLTF
TGTGCCAGCTCACCACTCTCTGCCTCTGGGGCCAACGTCCTGACTTTC
>TRBV29-1|TRBJ2-2|.|.
CSVEREPTGELFF
TGCAGCGTTGAACGGGAGCCCACCGGGGAGCTGTTTTTT
>TRBV9|TRBJ2-2|TRBD2|.
CASSVVPAGGSNTGELFF
TGTGCCAGCAGCGTAGTCCCAGCGGGGGGTTCGAACACCGGGGAGCTGTTTTTT
>TRBV19|TRBJ1-5|.|.
CASSIRQLNQPQHF
TGTGCCAGTAGTATCCGACAACTCAATCAGCCCCAGCATTTT
>TRBV2|TRBJ2-7|.|few
CASRPPGTPYEQYF
TGTGCCAGCAGACCTCCCGGGACTCCCTACGAGCAGTACTTC